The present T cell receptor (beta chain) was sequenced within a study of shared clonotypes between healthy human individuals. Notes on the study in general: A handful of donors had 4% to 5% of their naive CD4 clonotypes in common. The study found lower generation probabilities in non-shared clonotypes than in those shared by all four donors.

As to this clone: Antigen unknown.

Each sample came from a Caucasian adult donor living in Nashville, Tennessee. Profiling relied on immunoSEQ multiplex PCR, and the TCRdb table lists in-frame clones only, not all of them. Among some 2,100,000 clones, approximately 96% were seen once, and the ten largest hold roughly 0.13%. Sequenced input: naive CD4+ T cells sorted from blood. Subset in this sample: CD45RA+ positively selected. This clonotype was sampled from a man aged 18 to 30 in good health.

As DNA, the CDR3 is TGTGCCAGCAGTGTTCAGGGACAGGCCTCTGGAAACACCATATATTTT. It is translated as CASSVQGQASGNTIYF. V is TRBV2 and J is TRBJ1-3; 8 bases are shared with TRBD1. Germline V lookup: CDR1 SNHLY, CDR2 FYNNEI. V was pared by 4 bases and J by 0 bases, with 5 bases of the junction left unmatched. The CDR3 spans 16 residues.